This T cell receptor (beta chain) was sequenced in a study of T cells in Graves' hyperthyroidism and ophthalmopathy. With regard to this clonotype: Its matching antigen is unknown.

The TCR beta CDR3 regions underwent amplification using RNA transcripts as the source. A set of HTBI primers served as the primers for a first-round RT-PCR of the TCR CDR3. Each CDR3 protein is one row after TCRdb ran MiXCR on the multiplex PCR reads. The sample contains roughly 250,000 distinct CDR3 sequences, roughly 15% of which appear only once. V shed 2 bases and J shed 9 bases, with 20 bases lying between them. CDR3 size: 16 residues. The germline V gene encodes CDR1 SEHNR and CDR2 FQNEAQ (reference sequence). Hyperthyroidism patients were newly diagnosed, had disease duration under 2 months, and were aged 18 to 65 years. Exclusion of patients followed from uncontrolled infection, other autoimmune disease, pregnancy or lactation. Orbital computed tomography, thyroid ultrasound, serum thyroxine and TRAb, and clinical symptoms together informed the diagnoses. Points from the study as a whole: Blood also carried most thyroid clonotypes expanded above 0.001.

The receptor was derived from a woman aged 40 to 50 with Graves' hyperthyroidism that later progressed to Graves' ophthalmopathy. V is TRBV7-9 and J is TRBJ2-1, with D perhaps matching TRBD1 (6 bases). Sequencing was carried out using blood. CDR3 nucleotides: TGTGCCAGCAGCTTAACAGGGCAGGTATTGGGTGGTGAGCAGTTCTTC. This encodes CASSLTGQVLGGEQFF.